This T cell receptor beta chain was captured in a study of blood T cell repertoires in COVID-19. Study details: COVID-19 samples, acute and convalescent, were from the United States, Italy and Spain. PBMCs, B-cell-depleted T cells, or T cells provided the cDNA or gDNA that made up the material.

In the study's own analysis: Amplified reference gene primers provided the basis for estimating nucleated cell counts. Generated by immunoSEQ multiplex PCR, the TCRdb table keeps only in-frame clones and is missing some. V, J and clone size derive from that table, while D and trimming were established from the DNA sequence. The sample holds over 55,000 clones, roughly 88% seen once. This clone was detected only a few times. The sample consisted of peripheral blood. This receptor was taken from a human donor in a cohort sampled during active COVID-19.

The CDR3: CASSPSGSPYEQYF. DNA for the CDR3: TGTGCCAGCAGCCCGAGCGGGAGCCCCTACGAGCAGTACTTC. This chain links TRBV5-5 with TRBJ2-7; 8 positions agree with TRBD2. The CDR3 has 14 residues. The junction had 5 bases not matched to a gene; V was cut back by 4 bases and J by 2 bases. CDR1 is SGHKS and CDR2 is YYEKEE in the germline V gene (reference sequence).